This TCR beta chain originates from a study of T cell responses to AZD1222 COVID-19 vaccine. Study-wide findings and caveats: The donors showed a predominance of white British ancestry and of females, with possible underestimation of clonal diversity. Nearly half of unique spike-specific TCRs reportedly avoided B.1.351 and B.1.1.7 mutated regions.

Points on this clone: Its antigen is as yet unknown.

Data came from immunoSEQ multiplex PCR; TCRdb stores just in-frame clones and leaves some out. This sample has more than 80,000 clones; approximately 91% occur once, and the top ten carry 22%. Germline V gene data show CDR1 as SGDLS and CDR2 as YYNGEE. The CDR3 loop spans 15 amino acids. Trimming shortened V by 0 bases and J by 4 bases, and 14 bases separated the two germline ends. The V gene is TRBV9, the J gene TRBJ2-7; D perhaps matches TRBD1 (7 bases). The receptor was derived from an adult in good health. Sequencing was performed on peripheral blood, taken on day 0 of AZD1222 vaccination. The CDR3 sequence is CASSVGGDSSYEQYF. CDR3 DNA: TGTGCCAGCAGCGTAGGGGGGGACAGCTCTTACGAGCAGTACTTC.